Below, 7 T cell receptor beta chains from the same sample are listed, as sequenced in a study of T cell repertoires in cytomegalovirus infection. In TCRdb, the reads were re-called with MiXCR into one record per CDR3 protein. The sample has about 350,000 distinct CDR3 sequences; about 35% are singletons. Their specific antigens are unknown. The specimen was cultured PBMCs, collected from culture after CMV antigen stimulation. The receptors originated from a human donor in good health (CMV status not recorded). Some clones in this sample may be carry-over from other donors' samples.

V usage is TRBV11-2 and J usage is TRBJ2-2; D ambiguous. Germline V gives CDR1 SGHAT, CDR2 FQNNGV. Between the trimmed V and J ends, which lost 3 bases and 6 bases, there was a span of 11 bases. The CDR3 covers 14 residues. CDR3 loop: CASSFTDPPGELFF. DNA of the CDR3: TGTGCCAGCAGCTTTACAGACCCACCCGGGGAGCTGTTTTTT. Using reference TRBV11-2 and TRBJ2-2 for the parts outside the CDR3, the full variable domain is EAGVAQSPRYKIIEKRQSVAFWCNPISGHATLYWYQQILGQGPKLLIQFQNNGVVDDSQLPKDRFSAERLKGVDSTLKIQPAKLEDSAVYLCASSFTDPPGELFFGEGSRLTVL.

CDR3 coding DNA: TGTGCCAGCAGTCAACGTGGACTAGCGGGGTCGTACGAGCAGTACGTC. Protein sequence: CASSQRGLAGSYEQYV. The chain has TRBV6-1 and TRBJ2-7; 12 nucleotides match TRBD2. V lost 5 bases to trimming and J lost 4 bases; unmatched junction nucleotides: 9. This CDR3 is built from 16 residues. The germline CDR1 and CDR2 sequences are MNHNS and SASEGT.

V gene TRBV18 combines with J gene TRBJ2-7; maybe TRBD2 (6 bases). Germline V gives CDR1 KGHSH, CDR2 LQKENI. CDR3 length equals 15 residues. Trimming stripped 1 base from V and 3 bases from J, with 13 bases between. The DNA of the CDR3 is TGTGCCAGCTCACCACGAGGCGGGGAGAGCTACGAGCAGTACGTC. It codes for CASSPRGGESYEQYV.

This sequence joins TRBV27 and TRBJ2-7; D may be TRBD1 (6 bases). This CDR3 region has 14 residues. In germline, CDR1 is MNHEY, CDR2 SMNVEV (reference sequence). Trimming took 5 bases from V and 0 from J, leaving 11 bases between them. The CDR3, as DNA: TGTGCCAGCAGTCTTAGGACAGACTCCTACGAGCAGTACTTC. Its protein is CASSLRTDSYEQYF.

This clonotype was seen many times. The DNA of the CDR3 is TGTGCCAGCAGCTTAAGAGGGTTCGACAATGAGCAGTTCTTC. This encodes CASSLRGFDNEQFF. The chain recombines TRBV7-2 with TRBJ2-1, with D tentatively TRBD2 (5 bases). This CDR3 is 14 amino acids long. Looked up from germline, CDR1 is SGHTA and CDR2 is FQGNSA. V lost 2 bases to trimming and J lost 5 bases, with 10 bases between them.

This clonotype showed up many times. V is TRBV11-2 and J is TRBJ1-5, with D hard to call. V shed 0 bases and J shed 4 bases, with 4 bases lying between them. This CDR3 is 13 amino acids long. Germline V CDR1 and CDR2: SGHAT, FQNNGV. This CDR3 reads CASSLDLNQPQHF. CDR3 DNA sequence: TGTGCCAGCAGCTTAGATCTAAATCAGCCCCAGCATTTT.

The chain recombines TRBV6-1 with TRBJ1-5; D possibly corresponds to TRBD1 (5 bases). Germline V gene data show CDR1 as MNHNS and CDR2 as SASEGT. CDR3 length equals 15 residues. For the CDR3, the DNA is TGTGGAGTTTTGGGGGGGGGAAGACTCAGTCAGCCCCAGCATTTT. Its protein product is CGVLGGGRLSQPQHF.